These 24 T cell receptor beta chains share one sample of origin, sequenced in a study of blood T cell repertoires in COVID-19 (dated by TCRdb to between 2020 and 2021). The library was prepared using the immunoSEQ multiplex PCR assay. TCRdb's version of the immuneACCESS table is confined to in-frame rearrangements and falls short of the full clone set. An unresolved V gene accounts for under half of the shortfall where checked; the remainder is of unknown origin. The table for this sample lists 200,000 to 300,000 clones; over 70% of them were counted only once. The leading ten clones occupy 7.5% to 9% of the sample. The sequenced material came from peripheral blood. These TCRs come from a human donor in a cohort sampled during active COVID-19.

The chain links TRBV6-5 to TRBJ1-1; no clear D. Trimming shortened V by 2 bases and J by 1 base, and 8 bases separated the two germline ends. Germline V gene sequence: CDR1 MNHEY, CDR2 SVGAGI. The CDR3 runs 14 residues. CDR3 region: CASSYTARNTEAFF. In DNA form, the CDR3 reads TGTGCCAGCAGTTACACTGCTCGGAACACTGAAGCTTTCTTT.

As for this clone: Other nucleotide sequences from this sample produce the same CDR3. The CDR3 here is CASSLGANYGYTF. The DNA for the CDR3 is TGTGCCAGCAGTTTAGGAGCTAACTATGGCTACACCTTC. The V call is TRBV12-3 or TRBV12-4, the J call TRBJ1-2, with D unresolved. The CDR3 runs 13 residues. The V and J ends lost 1 base and 0 bases respectively, with 3 bases between them.

The V call is TRBV19, the J call TRBJ1-1, with TRBD1 matching 8 bases. Germline CDR1 LNHDA, CDR2 SQIVND (reference sequence). V lost 7 bases, J lost 5 bases, and 6 bases stayed unmatched. There are 13 residues in the CDR3. For the CDR3, the DNA is TGTGCCAGTAATGACAGGGGAAATACTGAAGCTTTCTTT. It yields the protein CASNDRGNTEAFF.

This chain joins TRBV19 and TRBJ1-3, with D maybe TRBD1 (6 bases). Germline V gene lookup returns CDR1 LNHDA and CDR2 SQIVND (reference sequence). The CDR3 length is 18 residues. The germline V and J ends were trimmed by 3 bases and 0 bases, with 18 bases remaining between them. This chain's CDR3 is CASSIRGTGSVSGNTIYF. CDR3 DNA sequence: TGTGCCAGTAGTATTCGGGGTACAGGGTCCGTCTCTGGAAACACCATATATTTT.

The V call is TRBV19, the J call TRBJ1-5, with D unclear. Germline V gives CDR1 LNHDA, CDR2 SQIVND (reference sequence). The CDR3 runs 15 residues. Trimming left V 3 bases short and J 1 base short, with 10 bases between. DNA of the CDR3: TGTGCCAGTAGTATCCTGCCGAGGAGCAATCAGCCCCAGCATTTT. This sequence encodes CASSILPRSNQPQHF.

As concerns this clone: In the same sample, other DNA sequences code for this CDR3. The rearrangement links TRBV5-1 to TRBJ2-2; 11 nucleotides match TRBD2. The germline V gene has CDR1 SGHRS and CDR2 YFSETQ. V lost 5 bases to trimming and J lost 3 bases; unmatched junction nucleotides: 3. The CDR3 has 15 amino acids. For the CDR3, the DNA is TGCGCCAGCAGTTCGGGACTAGCGGACACCGGGGAGCTGTTTTTT. This codes for CASSSGLADTGELFF.

The rearrangement uses TRBV3-1 (or the pseudogene TRBV3-2) and TRBJ2-3, with unresolved D. This CDR3 region has 15 residues. Germline-derived CDR1 and CDR2 are LGHDT and YNNKEL (reference sequence). V lost 3 bases to trimming and J lost 2 bases, with 12 bases between them. The CDR3 coding sequence is TGTGCCAGCAGCCAGGAAGACTTTGCCACAGATACGCAGTATTTT. This translates into CASSQEDFATDTQYF.

V gene TRBV19 combines with J gene TRBJ1-1; 8 bases fit TRBD1. The CDR3 is made up of 15 amino acids. Unmatched junction bases numbered 11, after V lost 7 bases and J lost 4 bases. The germline CDR1 and CDR2 sequences are LNHDA and SQIVND (reference sequence). Here the CDR3 DNA reads TGTGCCAGTACCCTAGGGCAGGGGGCGTCCACTGAAGCTTTCTTT. Translated, it gives CASTLGQGASTEAFF.

This sequence joins TRBV2 and TRBJ1-3, with a weak D call TRBD1 (5 bases). V lost 0 bases and J lost 0, with 12 bases in between. The CDR3 is 17 amino acids. Germline assignment: CDR1 SNHLY and CDR2 FYNNEI. CDR3 DNA: TGTGCCAGCAGTGAAGCGGGAACAGGACCCTCTGGAAACACCATATATTTT. It is translated as CASSEAGTGPSGNTIYF. Drawing the rest from reference TRBV2 and TRBJ1-3, the complete variable domain is EPEVTQTPSHQVTQMGQEVILRCVPISNHLYFYWYRQILGQKVEFLVSFYNNEISEKSEIFDDQFSVERPDGSNFTLKIRSTKLEDSAMYFCASSEAGTGPSGNTIYFGEGSWLTVV.

The J gene is TRBJ2-3, the V gene TRBV5-4, with 8 bases matching TRBD2. V was pared by 4 bases and J by 2 bases, with 9 bases of the junction left unmatched. There are 16 residues in the CDR3. Germline V gene sequence: CDR1 SGHNT, CDR2 YYREEE (reference sequence). The CDR3, as DNA: TGTGCCAGCAGCCTAAACTGGCGGGAGGACACAGATACGCAGTATTTT. It is translated as CASSLNWREDTDTQYF.

In this sample, this clone turned up once. This chain joins TRBV7-2 and TRBJ1-2; D is unclear. The CDR3 runs 12 residues. V lost 7 bases and J lost 8, with 14 bases in between. From germline, CDR1 is SGHTA and CDR2 FQGNSA. The CDR3 bases are TGTGCCAGCATCCAGTGGCGAGGAGGCTACACCTTC. This sequence encodes CASIQWRGGYTF. The full variable domain, with the rest looked up from reference TRBV7-2 and TRBJ1-2, is GAGVSQSPSNKVTEKGKDVELRCDPISGHTALYWYRQSLGQGLEFLIYFQGNSAPDKSGLPSDRFSAERTGGSVSTLTIQRTQQEDSAVYLCASIQWRGGYTFGSGTRLTVV.

The chain has TRBV11-3 and TRBJ2-1, with 12 bases aligning to TRBD2. CDR3 length equals 13 residues. The germline gives CDR1 SGHNT, CDR2 YENEEA. With V trimmed by 8 bases and J by 9 bases, 5 bases remained unmatched. CDR3 sequence (DNA): TGTGCCAGCCGACAGACTAGCGGGAGTGAGCAGTTCTTC. As protein: CASRQTSGSEQFF.

The J gene is TRBJ2-5, the V gene TRBV6-5, with D possibly TRBD2 on 5 matching bases. This CDR3 spans 11 amino acids. The germline V and J ends were trimmed by 9 bases and 5 bases, with 10 bases remaining between them. Germline assignment: CDR1 MNHEY and CDR2 SVGAGI. CDR3 coding DNA: TGTGCCAGTTCGGGAACGGAGACCCAGTACTTC. Protein: CASSGTETQYF.

The chain employs TRBV3-1 (or the pseudogene TRBV3-2) and TRBJ2-1; D perhaps matches TRBD2 (5 bases). Trimming left V 3 bases short and J 8 bases short, with 14 bases between. Germline CDR1 LGHDT, CDR2 YNNKEL (reference sequence). CDR3 length equals 14 residues. The CDR3 DNA reads TGTGCCAGCAGCCACTCGGGAATTGGAGATGAGCAGTTCTTC. It encodes CASSHSGIGDEQFF.

The chain carries TRBV12-3 or TRBV12-4 and TRBJ2-1; 10 bases agree with TRBD1. J was trimmed by 12 bases and V by 7 bases; bases with no gene match: 3. This CDR3 region has 11 residues. The CDR3 nucleotides are TGTGCCAGCAAGCGGGACAGGGGGCAGTTCTTC. Translating it yields CASKRDRGQFF.

The V call is TRBV10-1, the J call TRBJ2-3, with TRBD2 matching over 11 bases. Germline V CDR1 and CDR2: WNHNN, SYGVQD (reference sequence). V shed 0 bases, J shed 10 bases, and the junction held 6 bases outside the gene matches. The CDR3 has 15 amino acids. CDR3 sequence reads: CASSESVAGGYPQYF. CDR3 sequence (DNA): TGCGCCAGCAGTGAGTCGGTAGCGGGAGGGTATCCGCAGTATTTT.

The genes are TRBV7-2 and TRBJ1-2; 10 positions agree with TRBD1. Losses at the gene ends were 3 bases for V and 7 bases for J; bases not matched to a gene: 8. Germline CDR1 SGHTA, CDR2 FQGNSA. The CDR3 has 15 amino acids. For the CDR3, the DNA is TGTGCCAGCAGCTTGGACAGGGGGGGGCCGGCTGGCTACACCTTC. Protein: CASSLDRGGPAGYTF.

This clone was counted a single time. The chain joins TRBV19 to TRBJ1-2; tentatively, D is TRBD1 (6 bases). CDR1 and CDR2 (germline): LNHDA, SQIVND (reference sequence). There are 12 residues in the CDR3. V was shortened by 5 bases and J by 7 bases, with 11 bases between the two germline ends. CDR3 nucleotide sequence: TGTGCCAGTAGTGGCGGGGGCCGTGGCTACACCTTC. Translation: CASSGGGRGYTF.

The chain employs TRBV5-6 and TRBJ2-1, with D tentatively TRBD1 (5 bases). Germline-derived CDR1 and CDR2 are SGHDT and YYEEEE. Trimming stripped 2 bases from V and 6 bases from J, with 15 bases between. CDR3 size: 15 residues. CDR3 DNA sequence: TGTGCCAGCAGCTTTGGTTTTCAGGGCGGCAATGAGCAGTTCTTC. Protein: CASSFGFQGGNEQFF.

The chain has TRBV5-4 and TRBJ2-1, with 10 bases aligning to TRBD2. CDR3 length: 17 residues. The germline V gene has CDR1 SGHNT and CDR2 YYREEE (reference sequence). Trimming removed 5 bases from V and 4 bases from J; junction bases left unmatched: 12. CDR3 loop: CASSGERGGLLYNEQFF. Here the CDR3 DNA reads TGTGCCAGCAGTGGTGAGCGGGGGGGTCTTTTATACAATGAGCAGTTCTTC. Full variable domain (remainder filled in from reference TRBV5-4 and TRBJ2-1): ETGVTQSPTHLIKTRGQQVTLRCSSQSGHNTVSWYQQALGQGPQFIFQYYREEENGRGNFPPRFSGLQFPNYSSELNVNALELDDSALYLCASSGERGGLLYNEQFFGPGTRLTVL.

The chain links TRBV28 to TRBJ2-7; 12 positions agree with TRBD2. The J segment lost 6 bases and the V segment lost 5 bases, leaving 8 bases of the junction unmatched. The CDR3 is made up of 15 amino acids. Germline CDR1 reads MDHEN; CDR2 reads SYDVKM. For the CDR3, the DNA is TGTGCCAGCAGTGTCCCTAGCGGGGGGGCTGCCGAGCAGTACTTC. Protein sequence: CASSVPSGGAAEQYF.

The gene calls are TRBV9 and TRBJ2-2; D possibly corresponds to TRBD1 (6 bases). The CDR3 has 19 amino acids. Per the germline V gene, CDR1 is SGDLS and CDR2 is YYNGEE. With 4 bases removed from V and 4 bases from J, the gap between germline ends came to 26 bases. The CDR3 reads CASSPTGTPSTRGTGELFF. The CDR3 bases are TGTGCCAGCAGCCCAACCGGGACACCTTCAACTAGGGGCACCGGGGAGCTGTTTTTT.

The chain uses TRBV19 and TRBJ1-2; 8 nucleotides match TRBD1. Germline V gene sequence: CDR1 LNHDA, CDR2 SQIVND (reference sequence). This CDR3 is built from 15 residues. Trimming removed 3 bases from V and 4 bases from J; junction bases left unmatched: 7. For the CDR3, the DNA is TGTGCCAGTAGTATGGACAGGGTGAATTTCTATGGCTACACCTTC. Translating gives CASSMDRVNFYGYTF. Complete variable domain (other parts from reference TRBV19 and TRBJ1-2): DGGITQSPKYLFRKEGQNVTLSCEQNLNHDAMYWYRQDPGQGLRLIYYSQIVNDFQKGDIAEGYSVSREKKESFPLTVTSAQKNPTAFYLCASSMDRVNFYGYTFGSGTRLTVV.

The V call is TRBV29-1, the J call TRBJ1-4; perhaps TRBD1 as D (6 bases). From germline, CDR1 is SQVTM and CDR2 ANQGSEA. This CDR3 has 13 amino acids. The V end lost 7 bases, the J end lost 2 bases, and 11 bases lay between the germline ends. CDR3 region: CSAEQGTNEKLFF. CDR3 nucleotide sequence: TGCAGCGCGGAACAGGGCACTAATGAAAAACTGTTTTTT.